A single sample is the source of the 17 T cell receptor beta chains below, sequenced in a study of long-term antiretroviral therapy in people with HIV. A v3.0 immunoSEQ assay was performed at survey level. Sequencing used immunoSEQ multiplex PCR; TCRdb keeps in-frame clones, though not all of them. Among around 25,000 clones listed, roughly four fifths were seen once. The starting material was unsorted PBMCs, obtained 1.1 years before starting antiretroviral therapy. The receptors here all came from a woman younger than 45 with HIV.

The rearrangement joins TRBV7-3 to TRBJ1-1, with TRBD1 matching 8 bases. Germline CDR1 is SGHTA and CDR2 is FQGTGA. The V gene end was trimmed by 5 bases and the J gene end by 1 base; junction bases not matched to a gene: 9. The CDR3 spans 16 residues. CDR3 residues: CASSPGPGGPNTEAFF. The CDR3 nucleotides read TGTGCCAGCAGCCCCGGCCCAGGGGGCCCGAACACTGAAGCTTTCTTT.

The rearrangement links TRBV6-4 to TRBJ1-6, with unresolved D. CDR3 length: 15 residues. Trimming left V 0 bases short and J 7 bases short, with 10 bases between. Germline CDR1 reads MRHNA; CDR2 reads SNTAGT. CDR3 nucleotide sequence: TGTGCCAGCAGTGACTCCGGGTTTGGGAATTCACCCCTCCACTTT. Its translation: CASSDSGFGNSPLHF.

The chain couples TRBV10-2 to TRBJ1-1; D gene ambiguous. The CDR3 is 14 residues long. The germline gives CDR1 WSHSY, CDR2 SAAADI. Trimming left V 0 bases short and J 8 bases short, with 13 bases between. The CDR3 DNA follows: TGCGCCAGCAGTGAGTCAGGAGGGCGGGCCGAAGCTTTCTTT. Residues: CASSESGGRAEAFF.

The rearrangement joins TRBV4-1 to TRBJ1-1; a possible D gene is TRBD1 (5 bases). The germline gives CDR1 MGHRA, CDR2 YSYEKL. The CDR3 has 15 residues. V lost 3 bases and J lost 1, with 12 bases in between. Here the CDR3 DNA reads TGCGCCAGCAGCCAGACACAGGTGCCGAACACTGAAGCTTTCTTT. Its protein product is CASSQTQVPNTEAFF.

The CDR3 sequence: CASSRGGTSGGEQFF. CDR3 nucleotide sequence: TGCGCCAGCAGCAGAGGGGGGACTAGCGGGGGAGAGCAGTTCTTC. This chain links TRBV5-1 with TRBJ2-1; 14 bases are a match to TRBD2. V lost 4 bases, J lost 10 bases, and 7 bases stayed unmatched. Germline loops: CDR1 SGHRS, CDR2 YFSETQ. The CDR3 runs 15 residues.

The gene calls are TRBV6-1 and TRBJ1-3, with D hard to call. The germline V gene encodes CDR1 MNHNS and CDR2 SASEGT. Trimming left V 3 bases short and J 5 bases short, with 8 bases between. This CDR3 comprises 13 residues. CDR3 region: CASSDGIRNTIYF. The CDR3 coding sequence is TGTGCCAGCAGTGATGGAATCCGAAACACCATATATTTT.

The V call is TRBV18, the J call TRBJ2-7; D unresolved. V was pared by 2 bases and J by 4 bases, with 0 bases between. This CDR3 has 10 amino acids. In germline, CDR1 is KGHSH, CDR2 LQKENI. The CDR3 region is CASSPYEQYV. CDR3 nucleotide sequence: TGTGCCAGCTCACCATACGAGCAGTACGTC.

V is TRBV11-3 and J is TRBJ2-4; 10 nucleotides line up with TRBD2. V was pared by 8 bases and J by 1 base, with 11 bases of the junction left unmatched. The length of the CDR3 is 17 residues. Germline V gives CDR1 SGHNT, CDR2 YENEEA. The CDR3 DNA is TGTGCCAGCCAAAGCGGGGGGGGCTTTCCGGCCAAAAACATTCAGTACTTC. It specifies CASQSGGGFPAKNIQYF.

The chain has TRBV5-6 and TRBJ1-4; a possible D gene is TRBD1 (6 bases). This CDR3 region has 16 residues. The V gene's germline CDR1 is SGHDT and CDR2 YYEEEE. V was trimmed by 1 base and J by 7 bases, leaving 17 bases between them. The CDR3, as DNA: TGTGCCAGCAGCTTGTTCGGGGGCGGTGAGGGTGAAAAACTGTTTTTT. This gives the protein CASSLFGGGEGEKLFF.

The chain employs TRBV4-2 and TRBJ1-4; D gene unclear. CDR3 length: 13 amino acids. The germline V gene has CDR1 LGHNA and CDR2 YNFKEQ. V gave up 0 bases and J gave up 8 bases, with 7 bases separating them. DNA for the CDR3: TGTGCCAGCAGCCAAGATTATAGGGAAAAACTGTTTTTT. Protein product: CASSQDYREKLFF.

V and J are TRBV7-9 and TRBJ1-4, with TRBD1 as a possible D gene (5 bases). Germline V lookup: CDR1 SEHNR, CDR2 FQNEAQ (reference sequence). Deletions cut 4 bases from V and 0 bases from J, with 12 bases between. The CDR3 has 16 residues. The DNA for the CDR3 is TGTGCCAGCAGCTCACACAGGCAACCAACTAATGAAAAACTGTTTTTT. It yields the protein CASSSHRQPTNEKLFF.

The J gene is TRBJ2-3, the V gene TRBV5-1; 9 bases match TRBD2. The CDR3 spans 17 residues. Germline V gene sequence: CDR1 SGHRS, CDR2 YFSETQ. With V trimmed by 0 bases and J by 3 bases, 8 bases remained unmatched. The CDR3 DNA is TGCGCCAGCAGCTTGGGGGTTAGCGGGGGTCGGACAGATACGCAGTATTTT. Translated: CASSLGVSGGRTDTQYF.

This clone has just a few counts. The chain has TRBV11-1 and TRBJ1-6; D remains ambiguous. The germline V and J ends were trimmed by 2 bases and 14 bases, with 10 bases remaining between them. The germline CDR1 and CDR2 sequences are SGHAT and FQDESV (reference sequence). The CDR3 runs to 12 residues. As DNA, the CDR3 is TGTGCCAGCAGCTTATCCCGTAATGCCCTCCACTTT. Translated: CASSLSRNALHF.

This chain joins TRBV18 and TRBJ1-2; D is unresolved. This CDR3 has 14 amino acids. Between the trimmed V and J ends, which lost 6 bases and 8 bases, there was a span of 19 bases. Germline V gene sequence: CDR1 KGHSH, CDR2 LQKENI. The CDR3 DNA sequence: TGTGCCAGCTCTCCCACGCCCGCGGAGACGGGCTACACCTTC. Translating it yields CASSPTPAETGYTF. Full variable domain (outside the CDR3, taken from reference TRBV18 and TRBJ1-2): NAGVMQNPRHLVRRRGQEARLRCSPMKGHSHVYWYRQLPEEGLKFMVYLQKENIIDESGMPKERFSAEFPKEGPSILRIQQVVRGDSAAYFCASSPTPAETGYTFGSGTRLTVV.

The genes are TRBV6-1 and TRBJ1-1; a weak D match, TRBD1 (6 bases). Trimming pared 5 bases from V and 0 bases from J, leaving 13 bases between. This CDR3 contains 15 residues. Germline V gene sequence: CDR1 MNHNS, CDR2 SASEGT. The CDR3 DNA reads as TGTGCCAGCAGTCTAGGGGGGGGGATGAACACTGAAGCTTTCTTT. This translates into CASSLGGGMNTEAFF.

This rearrangement joins TRBV29-1 to TRBJ2-5, with D possibly called TRBD1 or TRBD2 (7 bases each). Germline V gene lookup returns CDR1 SQVTM and CDR2 ANQGSEA. This CDR3 contains 13 residues. The V end lost 7 bases, the J end lost 1 base, and 13 bases lay between the germline ends. The CDR3 is CSGGGGGQETQYF. CDR3 DNA sequence: TGCAGCGGGGGAGGGGGCGGCCAAGAGACCCAGTACTTC.

The count of this clone is one. This sequence joins TRBV15 and TRBJ1-1; D remains unclear. The germline CDR1 and CDR2 sequences are LNHNV and YYDKDF (reference sequence). CDR3 length: 17 residues. V lost 3 bases to trimming and J lost 0 bases, with 17 bases between them. This CDR3 reads CATSSMQDGLMNTEAFF. DNA of the CDR3: TGTGCCACCAGCAGCATGCAGGACGGCCTCATGAACACTGAAGCTTTCTTT.